Listed here are 6 T cell receptor beta chains from one sample, sequenced in a study of early T cells in non-severe SARS-CoV-2 infection. Each CDR3 protein is one row after TCRdb ran MiXCR on the 5' RACE reads. The profile shows about 88,000 distinct CDR3 sequences, 15% of them singletons. Specimen: whole blood. Source of these receptors: an adult who was a healthcare worker with PCR-confirmed SARS-CoV-2 infection or an uninfected control (not recorded which).

The V call is TRBV5-4, the J call TRBJ2-2; 7 bases map to TRBD2. The germline V gene has CDR1 SGHNT and CDR2 YYREEE (reference sequence). V shed 9 bases and J 1 base; nucleotides not matched to a gene: 12. The CDR3 loop spans 16 amino acids. CDR3 region: CATYGSQRENTGELFF. The CDR3 nucleotides are TGTGCCACCTACGGCAGCCAGCGGGAGAACACCGGGGAGCTGTTTTTT. The variable domain in full, with the rest retrieved from reference TRBV5-4 and TRBJ2-2, is ETGVTQSPTHLIKTRGQQVTLRCSSQSGHNTVSWYQQALGQGPQFIFQYYREEENGRGNFPPRFSGLQFPNYSSELNVNALELDDSALYLCATYGSQRENTGELFFGEGSRLTVL.

Ten or more counts support this clonotype. The rearrangement joins TRBV3-1 to TRBJ2-7, with 10 positions matching TRBD2. V shed 4 bases and J 2 bases; nucleotides not matched to a gene: 8. The CDR3 is 16 residues long. Germline CDR1 LGHDT, CDR2 YNNKEL (reference sequence). In nucleotides, the CDR3 is TGTGCCAGCAGCCGGGGGAGCGGGAGGGCCCCCTACGAGCAGTACTTC. Translating gives CASSRGSGRAPYEQYF.

The V and J genes are TRBV7-9 and TRBJ1-3; no clear D. From germline, CDR1 is SEHNR and CDR2 FQNEAQ (reference sequence). Trimming removed 7 bases from V and 0 bases from J, with 13 bases in between. The CDR3 sequence is 15 residues long. The CDR3 DNA sequence: TGTGCCAGCACCCAGTCCGAGGCCTCTGGAAACACCATATATTTT. Its translation: CASTQSEASGNTIYF.

This clonotype was seen at least ten times. The chain recombines TRBV10-3 with TRBJ2-7, with 9 bases fitting TRBD2. The J segment lost 2 bases and the V segment lost 8 bases, leaving 10 bases of the junction unmatched. This CDR3 region has 15 residues. The germline CDR1 and CDR2 sequences are ENHRY and SYGVKD. The CDR3 protein is CAIGGLAVTTYEQYF. In nucleotides, the CDR3 is TGTGCCATCGGGGGACTAGCCGTAACTACCTACGAGCAGTACTTC.

Details on this clonotype: A much larger clone is a single base away; this may be a read error. The missing conserved phenylalanine or tryptophan at the end of this CDR3 makes a read error likely. Here the CDR3 reads CASSFAQPTQYL. The CDR3 DNA sequence: TGTGCCAGCAGTTTCGCACAGCCTACGCAGTATTTG. The chain couples TRBV12-3 or TRBV12-4 to TRBJ2-3; D unclear. The V end lost 3 bases, the J end lost 8 bases, and 9 bases lay between the germline ends. CDR3 length: 12 residues.

The chain employs TRBV4-2 and TRBJ2-1, with D tentatively TRBD1 or TRBD2 (5 bases each). Germline CDR1 and CDR2: LGHNA and YNFKEQ. The V and J ends lost 0 bases and 2 bases respectively, with 11 bases between them. This CDR3 spans 16 amino acids. Here the CDR3 reads CASSQDGRGPYNEQFF. For the CDR3, the DNA is TGTGCCAGCAGCCAAGATGGAAGGGGACCCTACAATGAGCAGTTCTTC.